The text below deals with one T cell receptor beta chain. Its antigen is as yet unknown. The data are from a study of persistence of HIV-infected CD4 T cells. Findings and limits, study-wide: Antigen-responding cells were enriched for degenerate expanded CDR3beta sequences.

From germline, CDR1 is MDHEN and CDR2 SYDVKM. V gave up 6 bases and J gave up 8 bases; unmatched junction bases: 9. The CDR3 loop spans 14 amino acids. The stimulus was an HIV-1 Gag 15-mer peptide pool, about 1 ug/peptide/mL. Sorted nonresponding memory CD4+ T cells were CD40L-negative, CD69-negative, CD45RO-high. Adults with HIV-1 started suppressive ART while chronically infected. Undetectable plasma HIV-1 RNA below 50 copies/mL lasted at least 4 years. CD8+ T cells were removed from PBMCs prior to stimulation. The immunoSEQ assay was version 4, run in survey mode. Sequenced by immunoSEQ multiplex PCR; TCRdb stores in-frame clones only, minus some. The data contain tens of thousands of clones, about 77% of them seen just once; the ten biggest clones take up 1.5% to 2%.

The chain carries TRBV28 and TRBJ1-1, with 10 bases fitting TRBD1. The material was CD4+ T cells sorted from PBMCs after roughly 17-hour stimulation, obtained from a patient who received antiretroviral therapy. This sequence was found in an adult man with HIV who was CMV-seropositive. CDR3 loop: CASRPRQGATEAFF. The CDR3 bases are TGTGCCAGCAGGCCCCGACAGGGGGCAACCGAAGCTTTCTTT.